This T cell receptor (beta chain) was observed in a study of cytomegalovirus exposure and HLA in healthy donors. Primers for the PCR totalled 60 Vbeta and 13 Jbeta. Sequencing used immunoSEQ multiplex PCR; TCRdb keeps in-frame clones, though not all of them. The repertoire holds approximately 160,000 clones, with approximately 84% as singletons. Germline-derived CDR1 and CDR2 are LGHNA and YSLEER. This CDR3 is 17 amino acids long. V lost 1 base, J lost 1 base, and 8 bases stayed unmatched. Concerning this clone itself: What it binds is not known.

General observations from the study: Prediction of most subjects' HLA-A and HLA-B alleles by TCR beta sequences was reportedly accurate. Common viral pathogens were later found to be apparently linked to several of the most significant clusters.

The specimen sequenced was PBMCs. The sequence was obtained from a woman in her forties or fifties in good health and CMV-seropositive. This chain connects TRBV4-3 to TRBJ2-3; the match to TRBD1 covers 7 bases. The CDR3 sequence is CASSQGSGTVGTDTQYF. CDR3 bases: TGCGCCAGCAGCCAAGGATCAGGGACAGTGGGCACAGATACGCAGTATTTT.